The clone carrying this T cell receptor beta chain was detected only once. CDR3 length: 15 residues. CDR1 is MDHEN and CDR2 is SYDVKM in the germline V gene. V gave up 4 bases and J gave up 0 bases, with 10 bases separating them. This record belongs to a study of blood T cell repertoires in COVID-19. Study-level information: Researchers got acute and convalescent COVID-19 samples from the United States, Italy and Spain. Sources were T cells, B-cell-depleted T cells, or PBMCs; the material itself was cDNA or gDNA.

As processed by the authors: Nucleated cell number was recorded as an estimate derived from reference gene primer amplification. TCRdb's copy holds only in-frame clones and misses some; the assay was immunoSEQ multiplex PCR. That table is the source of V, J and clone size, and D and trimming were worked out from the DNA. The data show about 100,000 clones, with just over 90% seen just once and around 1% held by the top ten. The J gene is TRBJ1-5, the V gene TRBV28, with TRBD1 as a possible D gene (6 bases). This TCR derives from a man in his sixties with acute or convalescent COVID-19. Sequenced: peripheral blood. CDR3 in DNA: TGTGCCAGCAGTTGGGACAACTATAGCAATCAGCCCCAGCATTTT. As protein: CASSWDNYSNQPQHF.